This record looks at one T cell receptor (beta chain) sequence and its context. The sample comes from a study of blood T cell repertoires in COVID-19. The CDR3 sequence is 14 residues long. The junction had 10 bases not matched to a gene; V was cut back by 7 bases and J by 7 bases. Germline V CDR1 and CDR2: LNHDA, SQIVND (reference sequence). The protocol was immunoSEQ multiplex PCR, while the TCRdb copy is restricted to in-frame clones and leaves out a portion. The table has fewer than 350,000 clones, 70% to 90% seen once; the top ten hold around 4.5%. The chain employs TRBV19 and TRBJ1-5, with 7 positions matching TRBD1. The sequencing sample was made of PBMCs or T cells enriched from blood (not recorded which). This TCR was sampled from a woman aged 40 to 50 with acute COVID-19. CDR3 sequence: CASTPDRVGQPQHF. The CDR3 region has the DNA TGTGCCAGTACCCCAGACAGGGTCGGACAGCCCCAGCATTTT.